What follows are 22 T cell receptor beta chains derived from one specimen sequenced in a study of blood T cell repertoires in COVID-19 (dated by TCRdb to 2018 to 2020). Libraries were built with the immunoSEQ multiplex PCR assay. This immuneACCESS table, as held by TCRdb, lists in-frame sequences with V and J called but not all clones. Of the missing ones, under half trace to an unresolved V gene in checked studies; the others have no known cause. For this sample the table gives some 300,000 clones, of which 88% were detected only once. 5.5% to 8.5% of the sample comes from the top ten. Sequencing used peripheral blood. All receptors come from a woman in her thirties who had recovered from COVID-19.

This clone occurred once. V and J are TRBV13 and TRBJ2-2; the match to TRBD2 covers 12 bases. Germline values: CDR1 PRHDT, CDR2 FYEKMQ (reference sequence). V lost 6 bases, J lost 1 base, and 9 bases stayed unmatched. The CDR3 covers 18 residues. CDR3 nucleotides: TGTGCCAGCAGTTCCCGACTAGCGGGGGACCAGAACACCGGGGAGCTGTTTTTT. It translates to CASSSRLAGDQNTGELFF.

The V and J genes are TRBV5-6 and TRBJ2-2; no clear D gene. The CDR3 runs to 15 residues. The germline gives CDR1 SGHDT, CDR2 YYEEEE. Trimming removed 0 bases from V and 1 base from J, with 7 bases in between. The CDR3 spells CASSLAWQNTGELFF. The CDR3, as DNA: TGTGCCAGCAGCTTGGCGTGGCAGAACACCGGGGAGCTGTTTTTT.

The rearrangement links TRBV5-1 to TRBJ1-1, with 10 bases identical to TRBD1. Germline V gene lookup returns CDR1 SGHRS and CDR2 YFSETQ. The V segment lost 4 bases and the J segment 7 bases; nucleotides outside the gene matches: 13. This CDR3 has 16 amino acids. The CDR3 region is CASSQDPGQGRSEAFF. The CDR3, as DNA: TGCGCCAGCAGCCAAGACCCGGGACAGGGGAGGAGTGAAGCTTTCTTT.

V is TRBV25-1 and J is TRBJ2-7; D is possibly TRBD2 (5 bases). This CDR3 is built from 15 residues. V lost 3 bases to trimming and J lost 3 bases, with 15 bases between them. Germline V CDR1 and CDR2: MGHDK, SYGVNS. In nucleotides, the CDR3 is TGTGCCAGCAGTGACGGGAATGTTCAGATCTACGAGCAGTACTTC. It yields the protein CASSDGNVQIYEQYF.

The chain combines TRBV12-3 or TRBV12-4 with TRBJ2-7; possibly TRBD1 for D (6 bases). The V end lost 4 bases, the J end lost 4 bases, and 11 bases lay between the germline ends. The CDR3 runs 13 residues. The CDR3 bases are TGTGCCAGCAGTTCTGGACAGTCTTACGAGCAGTACTTC. Its translation: CASSSGQSYEQYF.

This chain connects TRBV29-1 to TRBJ2-2; 8 nucleotides agree with TRBD2. CDR1 and CDR2 from the germline V gene are SQVTM and ANQGSEA. There are 15 residues in the CDR3. V shed 1 base and J 4 bases; nucleotides not matched to a gene: 5. The CDR3 sequence: CSVEVAGLSTGELFF. The DNA for the CDR3 is TGCAGCGTTGAAGTAGCGGGGCTTAGCACCGGGGAGCTGTTTTTT.

The chain recombines TRBV5-1 with TRBJ2-2, with D tentatively TRBD2 (6 bases). Trimming took off 1 base at V and 0 bases at J, with 19 bases between the two ends. The length of the CDR3 is 19 residues. Germline V gene lookup returns CDR1 SGHRS and CDR2 YFSETQ. The CDR3 DNA reads as TGCGCCAGCAGCTTGTCCCTCAGGGACTCAACGTCGAACACCGGGGAGCTGTTTTTT. Its translation: CASSLSLRDSTSNTGELFF.

The CDR3 bases are TGTGCCAGCAGTGTTCAGTCCGCCTATAATTCACCCCTCCACTTT. Its translation is CASSVQSAYNSPLHF. V is TRBV2 and J is TRBJ1-6; D is unclear. From germline, CDR1 is SNHLY and CDR2 FYNNEI. The length of the CDR3 is 15 residues. V was pared by 4 bases and J by 2 bases, with 9 bases between.

The V and J genes are TRBV3-1 (or the pseudogene TRBV3-2) and TRBJ2-7, with unresolved D. Germline V gene sequence: CDR1 LGHDT, CDR2 YNNKEL (reference sequence). Trimming removed 0 bases from V and 2 bases from J, with 11 bases in between. The CDR3 is 15 residues long. The CDR3 DNA reads as TGTGCCAGCAGCCAAGACGGTCCACGGGCCTACGAGCAGTACTTC. Its translation is CASSQDGPRAYEQYF.

This clone was observed once. The chain links TRBV30 to TRBJ2-3, with 8 bases identical to TRBD2. The CDR3 spans 16 residues. Germline V gene lookup returns CDR1 GTSNPN and CDR2 SVGIG (reference sequence). V was clipped by 4 bases and J by 2 bases; unmatched bases: 11. The CDR3: CAWNKRGPYLTDTQYF. The CDR3 DNA sequence: TGTGCCTGGAATAAGCGGGGGCCCTATCTCACAGATACGCAGTATTTT.

The chain has TRBV10-3 and TRBJ2-1; the match to TRBD2 covers 16 bases. CDR3 size: 17 residues. V dropped 4 bases and J dropped 7; count of bases not matched to a gene: 7. Germline V lookup: CDR1 ENHRY, CDR2 SYGVKD. The CDR3 here is CAISAGTSGGAGNEQFF. The CDR3 region has the DNA TGTGCCATCAGTGCTGGGACTAGCGGGGGGGCCGGTAATGAGCAGTTCTTC.

The chain combines TRBV3-1 (or the pseudogene TRBV3-2) with TRBJ1-5; maybe TRBD1 (6 bases). Between the trimmed V and J ends, which lost 4 bases and 10 bases, there was a span of 14 bases. This CDR3 has 13 residues. Germline V CDR1 and CDR2: LGHDT, YNNKEL (reference sequence). The CDR3 protein is CASSRGQPGPQHF. DNA of the CDR3: TGTGCCAGCAGCCGAGGACAGCCCGGACCCCAGCATTTT.

J is TRBJ1-5 and V is TRBV7-2; TRBD1 might be the D (6 bases). Germline CDR1 and CDR2: SGHTA and FQGNSA. The CDR3 consists of 18 residues. The V end lost 5 bases, the J end lost 7 bases, and 27 bases lay between the germline ends. The CDR3 nucleotides read TGTGCCAGCAGCCCCTGGGCGGGGGCGGAGGAGGACGGACAGCCCCAGCATTTT. It specifies CASSPWAGAEEDGQPQHF.

The chain recombines TRBV9 with TRBJ2-7; D is possibly TRBD1 (5 bases). V gave up 1 base and J gave up 6 bases, with 17 bases separating them. Looked up from germline, CDR1 is SGDLS and CDR2 is YYNGEE. This CDR3 region has 15 residues. The CDR3 nucleotides are TGTGCCAGCAGCGTAATGGGGCAGGGATTGAGCGAGCAGTACTTC. As protein: CASSVMGQGLSEQYF.

This sequence joins TRBV3-1 (or the pseudogene TRBV3-2) and TRBJ1-6; a weak D match, TRBD1 (5 bases). Looked up from germline, CDR1 is LGHDT and CDR2 is YNNKEL (reference sequence). The V end lost 6 bases, the J end lost 9 bases, and 18 bases lay between the germline ends. CDR3 length equals 15 residues. The CDR3 here is CASSFGGRDRSPLHF. The CDR3 DNA reads as TGTGCCAGCAGTTTCGGGGGAAGGGATCGTTCACCCCTCCACTTT.

V gene TRBV7-6 combines with J gene TRBJ2-7, with 10 bases identical to TRBD1. Per the germline V gene, CDR1 is SGHVS and CDR2 is FNYEAQ. J gave up 4 bases and V 5 bases, and 11 bases lay outside the gene matches. The CDR3 sequence is 16 residues long. The chain's CDR3 is CASSPRTGQGFYEQYF. Written as DNA, the CDR3 is TGTGCCAGCAGCCCCAGGACGGGACAGGGGTTTTACGAGCAGTACTTC.

J is TRBJ1-2 and V is TRBV6-2 or TRBV6-3; D remains ambiguous. The CDR3 runs 12 residues. CDR1 and CDR2 from the germline V gene are MNHEY and SVGEGT. V lost 5 bases and J 8 bases, leaving 12 bases between the germline ends. The chain's CDR3 is CASSHPGGGYTF. Here the CDR3 DNA reads TGTGCCAGCAGTCACCCAGGCGGGGGCTACACCTTC.

The V gene is TRBV10-3, the J gene TRBJ2-7; 8 bases are a match to TRBD1. J was trimmed by 1 base and V by 1 base; bases with no gene match: 6. The CDR3 is 16 residues long. The germline CDR1 and CDR2 sequences are ENHRY and SYGVKD. DNA of the CDR3: TGTGCCATCAGTGAGTGGGGCAGGGGGCCTTCCTACGAGCAGTACTTC. Translation: CAISEWGRGPSYEQYF.

This sequence joins TRBV11-2 and TRBJ2-5; perhaps TRBD2 as D (6 bases). Trimming took 6 bases from V and 1 from J, leaving 9 bases between them. The CDR3 consists of 13 residues. Germline V gene sequence: CDR1 SGHAT, CDR2 FQNNGV. CDR3 amino acids: CASRGTVQETQYF. The CDR3 DNA sequence: TGTGCCAGCAGGGGGACTGTCCAAGAGACCCAGTACTTC.

The V call is TRBV2, the J call TRBJ2-7; maybe TRBD1 (6 bases). The CDR3 spans 15 residues. Trimming pared 1 base from V and 5 bases from J, leaving 15 bases between. CDR1 and CDR2 (germline): SNHLY, FYNNEI. The CDR3 region has the DNA TGTGCCAGCAGTGAAGTGATACAGGGTAACAACGAGCAGTACTTC. This codes for CASSEVIQGNNEQYF.

The J gene is TRBJ2-5, the V gene TRBV4-1; 12 nucleotides match TRBD2. The germline gives CDR1 MGHRA, CDR2 YSYEKL. Trimming removed 1 base from V and 4 bases from J; junction bases left unmatched: 1. The CDR3 is 15 residues long. The CDR3 sequence is CASSQGLAGVETQYF. The CDR3, as DNA: TGCGCCAGCAGCCAAGGACTAGCGGGGGTAGAGACCCAGTACTTC.

This clone was seen only once. The chain couples TRBV24-1 to TRBJ2-7, with 8 bases that match TRBD1. This CDR3 region has 15 residues. V dropped 5 bases and J dropped 1; count of bases not matched to a gene: 6. Germline CDR1 KGHDR, CDR2 SFDVKD. The CDR3 nucleotides are TGTGCCACCAGTGGCCTACAGGGGGATTCCTACGAGCAGTACTTC. Translating gives CATSGLQGDSYEQYF.